The 20 T cell receptor beta chains below all came from one sample that was sequenced in a study of tumor-infiltrating lymphocytes in primary liver carcinoma. The study co-extracted DNA and RNA from around 20-30 mg of unsorted bulk tissue. From 500 ng of total RNA, TCR beta-specific cDNA was reverse-transcribed using a constant-region primer. Three nested multiplex PCR rounds of slightly modified ARM-PCR generated TCR beta libraries. The first two PCR rounds, around 11 cycles each, used TRBV1-TRBV30 forward primers and a C-beta reverse primer. Each CDR3 protein is one row after TCRdb ran MiXCR on the multiplex PCR reads. The sample lists some 100,000 distinct CDR3 sequences; around 73% were seen once. Sequenced input: liver tumor tissue from sampling region 2. Subset described: tumor region T2, inferior pole. All receptors derive from a woman aged 55-75 years with primary liver carcinoma and hepatitis B virus infection.

In regard to this clonotype: At one of its ends the junction is not consistent with the germline gene, which may arise from a read error. The rearrangement links TRBV11-3 to TRBJ2-3; D is undetermined. The CDR3 is made up of 17 amino acids. CDR1 is SGHNT and CDR2 is YENEEA in the germline V gene. In DNA form, the CDR3 reads TGTGCCAGCATCTCTTGTTCCCTTGACATTGGCACAGATACGCATTATTTT. This codes for CASISCSLDIGTDTHYF.

Concerning this clonotype: An end of the junction does not agree with germline; a read error may underlie this. The chain couples TRBV4-2 to TRBJ1-6; D gene ambiguous. Per germline, CDR1 LGHNA and CDR2 YNFKEQ. This CDR3 has 15 residues. CDR3 DNA: TGTGTCAGCAGCCAAACAGCGATTAGAAATTCATCCCTCCACTTT. Translating gives CVSSQTAIRNSSLHF.

As regards this clonotype: One junction end disagrees with the germline gene, perhaps due to a read error. The chain has TRBV11-2 and TRBJ2-1, with TRBD2 as a possible D gene (6 bases). CDR1 and CDR2 from the germline V gene are SGHAT and FQNNGV. This CDR3 is built from 15 residues. CDR3 bases: TGTGCCAGCAGTGCTGGGACTGTGGACTACATTGAGCAGTTCTTC. Translation: CASSAGTVDYIEQFF.

The genes are TRBV20-1 and TRBJ2-1; D is uncertain. This CDR3 is 19 amino acids long. The germline V and J ends were trimmed by 0 bases and 7 bases, with 28 bases remaining between them. Germline V gene lookup returns CDR1 DFQATT and CDR2 SNEGSKA (reference sequence). Written as DNA, the CDR3 is TGCAGTGCTAGAGATTCAGGTTTGGCTACCCCAGCTGTGAGGAATGAGCAGTTCTTC. Its translation is CSARDSGLATPAVRNEQFF.

This clonotype has ten or more counts. The chain uses TRBV28 and TRBJ2-4; TRBD1 agrees at 7 bases. With V trimmed by 3 bases and J by 0 bases, 8 bases remained unmatched. Germline V lookup: CDR1 MDHEN, CDR2 SYDVKM. CDR3 length: 17 amino acids. The CDR3 DNA reads as TGTGCCAGCAGTTTCCTCGGGACAGAGCTAGCCAAAAACATTCAGTACTTC. This encodes CASSFLGTELAKNIQYF.

In the case of this clonotype: The junction departs from germline at one end; a sequencing error may be responsible. The chain couples TRBV12-3 or TRBV12-4 to TRBJ2-2; 11 bases are shared with TRBD2. The CDR3 is 15 residues long. CDR3 coding DNA: TGTGCCAGCAGCCGACTAGCGGGACACACTGGGGAGCTGTCTTTT. Translated: CASSRLAGHTGELSF.

V gene TRBV20-1 combines with J gene TRBJ1-1; no firm D call. The germline CDR1 and CDR2 sequences are DFQATT and SNEGSKA (reference sequence). The CDR3 is 12 amino acids. V was clipped by 4 bases and J by 1 base, with 7 bases between them. The CDR3 DNA sequence: TGCAGTGCTACCCAGACGAACACTGAAGCTTTCTTT. Protein sequence: CSATQTNTEAFF.

Comment on this clonotype: The junction and the germline gene differ at one end; a read error may be behind it. The chain joins TRBV5-4 to TRBJ2-2; TRBD2 aligns across 7 bases. CDR1 and CDR2 (germline): SGHNT, YYREEE (reference sequence). This CDR3 is built from 17 residues. In DNA, the CDR3 is TGTGCCAGCGGCTTGGATCTGGGCGGGAGAGCAACCGGGGAGCTGTTTTTT. The encoded protein is CASGLDLGGRATGELFF.

About this clonotype: This could be a read error, since a much larger clone is one nucleotide away. The chain employs TRBV28 and TRBJ2-7, with D maybe TRBD1 (6 bases). This CDR3 region has 14 residues. V was trimmed by 8 bases and J by 9 bases, leaving 23 bases between them. Germline values: CDR1 MDHEN, CDR2 SYDVKM. CDR3 region: CASCSTGAPSRQYF. The DNA for the CDR3 is TGTGCCAGCTGTTCGACAGGAGCACCCTCCCGGCAGTACTTC.

To note about this clonotype: At one boundary the junction diverges from the germline segment, which might be a read error. This chain links TRBV11-1 with TRBJ2-2; D gene unclear. The germline CDR1 and CDR2 sequences are SGHAT and FQDESV (reference sequence). The CDR3 is 17 amino acids. The CDR3 DNA is TGTGCCCGCAGCGCCCGGCCACTCCTAGTTAACACCTGGGAGCTGTTTTTT. Encoded protein: CARSARPLLVNTWELFF.

Comments on this clonotype: This may be a read error, as it is one base from a much larger clone. This chain joins TRBV28 and TRBJ1-5, with D maybe TRBD1 (6 bases). The CDR3 runs 15 residues. CDR1 and CDR2 from the germline V gene are MDHEN and SYDVKM. CDR3 bases: TGTGTCAGCACCCTGGCGGGGGCGGGCAATCAGCCCCAGCATTTT. Amino acid sequence: CVSTLAGAGNQPQHF. The full variable domain, in which reference TRBV28 and TRBJ1-5 provide the parts outside the CDR3, is DVKVTQSSRYLVKRTGEKVFLECVQDMDHENMFWYRQDPGLGLRLIYFSYDVKMKEKGDIPEGYSVSREKKERFSLILESASTNQTSMYLCVSTLAGAGNQPQHFGDGTRLSIL.

This rearrangement joins TRBV18 to TRBJ2-7; 8 bases are shared with TRBD1. The CDR3 totals 17 residues. Germline V gene data show CDR1 as KGHSH and CDR2 as LQKENI. Trimming removed 1 base from V and 4 bases from J; junction bases left unmatched: 12. CDR3 DNA sequence: TGTGCCAGCTCACCACGGCCTCTGGACAGGGTAACATACGAGCAGTACTTC. Protein product: CASSPRPLDRVTYEQYF.

Regarding this clonotype: The final CDR3 position lacks the conserved phenylalanine or tryptophan, pointing to a likely read error. V and J are TRBV5-1 and TRBJ1-1; tentative D call: TRBD1 (5 bases). Looked up from germline, CDR1 is SGHRS and CDR2 is YFSETQ. V lost 4 bases and J lost 6, with 13 bases in between. The CDR3 has 13 residues. The CDR3 coding sequence is TGCGCCAGCAGCACGGGACGGCCAGCTGAAGCTTTCCTT. As protein: CASSTGRPAEAFL.

The J gene is TRBJ2-2, the V gene TRBV4-1; D may be TRBD1 or TRBD2 (5 bases each). CDR1 MGHRA and CDR2 YSYEKL come from the germline V gene. V shed 0 bases and J shed 6 bases, with 17 bases lying between them. This CDR3 region has 17 residues. The CDR3 nucleotides are TGCGCCAGCAGCCAAGATTATCTAAGGGACCCCCCCGGGGAGCTGTTTTTT. Its translation is CASSQDYLRDPPGELFF.

A word on this clonotype: Relative to the germline gene, one junction end is altered; a read error may explain this. The chain's CDR3 is CTSSSDRVNTGELFF. CDR3 nucleotide sequence: TGTACCAGCAGCTCCGACAGAGTGAACACCGGGGAGCTGTTTTTT. The chain couples TRBV11-3 to TRBJ2-2; D possibly corresponds to TRBD1 (5 bases). Germline V gene sequence: CDR1 SGHNT, CDR2 YENEEA. The CDR3 has 15 amino acids.

For this clonotype: Possible read error: a much larger clone is one base away. The rearrangement uses TRBV28 and TRBJ2-7; D possibly matches TRBD1 or TRBD2 (5 bases each). This CDR3 spans 14 amino acids. Germline CDR1 MDHEN, CDR2 SYDVKM. The CDR3 spells CAISLAGTTYEQYF. The CDR3 DNA sequence: TGTGCCATCAGTTTGGCCGGGACCACCTACGAGCAGTACTTC.

This clonotype was observed many times. The chain combines TRBV30 with TRBJ2-1, with D perhaps matching TRBD2 (5 bases). CDR3 length: 14 amino acids. Looked up from germline, CDR1 is GTSNPN and CDR2 is SVGIG (reference sequence). V dropped 0 bases and J dropped 9 bases, with 15 bases sitting between them. CDR3 nucleotide sequence: TGTGCCTGGAGTGTAAATATGAGGGCTGGTGAGCAGTTCTTC. This translates into CAWSVNMRAGEQFF.

On this clonotype itself: The junction departs from the called germline gene at one end, perhaps through a read error. V is TRBV11-3 and J is TRBJ2-1; 9 bases agree with TRBD2. The CDR3 spans 18 residues. Germline V CDR1 and CDR2: SGHNT, YENEEA. The CDR3 nucleotides read TGCGCCAGCAGCATAGGTCAAGGCGGGAGGGCCGGCTACGATGAGCAGTTCTTC. This sequence encodes CASSIGQGGRAGYDEQFF.

This clonotype was seen a single time. Its ends do not fully match the called genes, so a read error is possible. The chain uses TRBV29-1 and TRBJ2-7, with 8 bases identical to TRBD2. The CDR3 is made up of 11 amino acids. Germline V gives CDR1 SQVTM, CDR2 ANQGSEA. CDR3 loop: CSVGLAYEQYF. The CDR3 DNA reads TGTAGCGTTGGACTAGCCTACGAGCAGTATTTC.

By frequency in the sample, this clonotype is medium-sized. J is TRBJ2-3 and V is TRBV11-3; D remains ambiguous. CDR1 SGHNT and CDR2 YENEEA come from the germline V gene. V was pared by 5 bases and J by 4 bases, with 7 bases between. The CDR3 is 12 amino acids. Here the CDR3 reads CASSQWADTQYF. DNA for the CDR3: TGTGCCAGCAGCCAGTGGGCAGATACGCAGTATTTT.